These T cell receptor beta chains were read from a single sample in a study of cytomegalovirus exposure and HLA in healthy donors. Using immunoSEQ multiplex PCR, the repertoire was profiled, and TCRdb retains in-frame clones only, with some absent. This sample has about 37,000 clones, with roughly three quarters found just once. Specimen: PBMCs. The origin of the receptors is a man in his forties in good health and CMV-seronegative. Both conserved end residues are part of each CDR3. Fields, in order: V gene, J gene, D gene, clone size, CDR3 protein, CDR3 DNA. The D gene is left open where the match is weak. Clone size is shown for a subset of rows, as once, few, many or a class of expanded clone.

TRBV5-1	TRBJ2-6	.	.	CASQHARTTAGANVLTF	TGCGCCAGCCAGCACGCAAGGACTACTGCTGGGGCCAACGTCCTGACTTTC
TRBV7-9	TRBJ2-7	.	.	CASSPSPYEQYF	TGTGCCAGCAGCCCATCCCCCTACGAGCAGTACTTC
TRBV30	TRBJ2-3	TRBD2	once	CACSRLRGRTSGGASDTQYF	TGTGCCTGCAGCAGACTCAGGGGGCGCACTAGCGGGGGGGCCTCAGATACGCAGTATTTT
TRBV6-5	TRBJ2-7	.	medium-sized	CASRPGVIAYEQYF	TGTGCCAGCAGGCCGGGAGTGATCGCCTACGAGCAGTACTTC
TRBV19	TRBJ2-3	TRBD2	few	CASSPRTSGVPDTQYF	TGTGCCAGTAGTCCCCGGACTAGCGGGGTACCAGATACGCAGTATTTT
TRBV7-2	TRBJ2-3	TRBD2	.	CASSFLSAGGSTDTQYF	TGTGCCAGCAGCTTTCTCTCAGCGGGGGGTAGCACAGATACGCAGTATTTT
TRBV2	TRBJ1-6	.	.	CASSVPDSPLHF	TGTGCCAGCAGCGTCCCGGATTCACCCCTCCACTTT
TRBV7-2	TRBJ1-1	.	.	CASRQEPNTEAFF	TGTGCCAGCAGACAGGAGCCGAACACTGAAGCTTTCTTT
TRBV5-1	TRBJ2-1	TRBD1	.	CASSLEGQGNNEQFF	TGCGCCAGCAGCTTGGAGGGACAGGGGAACAATGAGCAGTTCTTC
TRBV7-9	TRBJ2-2	.	.	CASSLAGGRPGELFF	TGTGCCAGCAGCTTAGCGGGGGGGCGTCCCGGGGAGCTGTTTTTT
TRBV6-7	TRBJ2-7	TRBD1	.	CASSSHRGCEQYF	TGTGCCAGCAGTTCCCACAGGGGTTGCGAGCAGTACTTC
TRBV6-4	TRBJ2-1	TRBD2	few	CASSASGGSYNEQFF	TGTGCCAGCAGTGCTAGCGGGGGGTCCTACAATGAGCAGTTCTTC
TRBV10-3	TRBJ2-2	TRBD1	few	CAISLTGGETGELFF	TGTGCCATCAGTTTGACAGGGGGTGAGACCGGGGAGCTGTTTTTT
TRBV28	TRBJ2-5	TRBD1	.	CASRVLDRERGTQYF	TGTGCCAGCAGAGTTCTGGACAGGGAGAGGGGGACCCAGTACTTC
TRBV9	TRBJ2-7	.	.	CASSVAPVTYEQYF	TGTGCCAGCAGCGTAGCCCCAGTAACCTACGAGCAGTACTTC
TRBV4-1	TRBJ2-2	TRBD1	.	CASSQKGDRATGELFF	TGCGCCAGCAGCCAAAAAGGAGACAGGGCCACCGGGGAGCTGTTTTTT
TRBV30	TRBJ1-5	.	once	CAWSAGGKQPQHF	TGTGCCTGGAGTGCGGGGGGTAAACAGCCCCAGCATTTT
TRBV4-1	TRBJ1-2	TRBD1	.	CASSQATGGLGYTF	TGCGCCAGCAGCCAAGCGACAGGGGGTCTTGGCTACACCTTC